A selection of T cell receptor beta chains follows, all from one sample in a study of shared clonotypes between healthy human individuals. The table came from immunoSEQ multiplex PCR; TCRdb's copy has only in-frame clones and leaves some out. The sample yields 2 million or so clones, 85% to 95% seen once. The sample was naive CD8+ T cells sorted from blood. The receptors come from a man aged 18 to 30 in good health. Both conserved end residues are part of each CDR3. Fields, in order: CDR3 protein, V gene, clone size. A row's size may be missing; if present it is once, few, many or a size class.

CDR3: CASSEALGTDTQYF; V: TRBV6-1; size: once
CDR3: CSVEGQGAGEQFF; V: TRBV29-1; size: .
CDR3: CASSEYRTGYTF; V: TRBV25-1; size: once
CDR3: CASSLTTSRSYEQYF; V: TRBV13; size: .
CDR3: CSVELRLEQETQYF; V: TRBV29-1; size: .
CDR3: CASSRSTGEQFF; V: TRBV7-3; size: once
CDR3: CASSYPDSLLYEQYF; V: TRBV6-6; size: .
CDR3: CASSDRANTEAFF; V: TRBV19; size: .
CDR3: CASSLVGLRSQGGEQYF; V: TRBV27; size: .
CDR3: CASSPPSTSYSYEQYF; V: TRBV18; size: .
CDR3: CASSNRRASYEQYF; V: TRBV19; size: .
CDR3: CASSQAANEQFF; V: TRBV4-1; size: once
CDR3: CSAREVDEQFF; V: TRBV20-1; size: once
CDR3: CASNLGGGPTGELFF; V: TRBV27; size: .
CDR3: CASSDESHQPQHF; V: TRBV2; size: .
CDR3: CASEGHTGAPGELFF; V: TRBV19; size: .
CDR3: CASSLGEDSTDTQYF; V: TRBV13; size: .
CDR3: CASSLEGQEAFF; V: TRBV5-6; size: .
CDR3: CAILDSTFNTQYF; V: TRBV6-1; size: .
CDR3: CAISDLDMNTEAFF; V: TRBV10-3; size: .
CDR3: CASSQSGPEAFF; V: TRBV4-1; size: .
CDR3: CASSLVGSARYNEQFF; V: TRBV5-6; size: once
CDR3: CASSDSIRRGNQPQHF; V: TRBV25-1; size: .
CDR3: CASSRGGMDTEAFF; V: TRBV7-9; size: .
CDR3: CASSLGGNTGELFF; V: TRBV7-6; size: .
CDR3: CASSAGQGGSYEQYF; V: TRBV5-4; size: .